A selection of T cell receptor beta chains follows, all from one sample in a study of early T cells in non-severe SARS-CoV-2 infection. TCRdb re-called the 5' RACE reads through MiXCR, storing one row per CDR3 protein. The table includes tens of thousands of distinct CDR3 sequences, about an eighth detected once. Sequencing was carried out using whole blood. These receptors were obtained from an adult who was a healthcare worker with PCR-confirmed SARS-CoV-2 infection or an uninfected control (not recorded which). Each CDR3 is given without its conserved first and last residue. Fields, in order: V gene, CDR3 protein.

V gene: TRBV27; CDR3 protein: ASSFFSGPLH
V gene: TRBV5-1; CDR3 protein: ASSLEGSQPQH
V gene: TRBV9; CDR3 protein: ASSSPPGSHGYT
V gene: TRBV7-6; CDR3 protein: ASSSVLDGEAF
V gene: TRBV2; CDR3 protein: ASCSGRYEQY
V gene: TRBV4-1; CDR3 protein: ASSQLLPGGTEAF
V gene: TRBV10-3; CDR3 protein: AISESTSGRDNEQF
V gene: TRBV14; CDR3 protein: ASSPDARRETQY
V gene: TRBV29-1; CDR3 protein: SVDSGTEF
V gene: TRBV20-1; CDR3 protein: SARDVTGGSMRYT
V gene: TRBV2; CDR3 protein: ASSEIAGGEAF
V gene: TRBV7-9; CDR3 protein: ASSSPQGYEQY
V gene: TRBV11-2; CDR3 protein: ASSTYVGATKHEQF
V gene: TRBV9; CDR3 protein: ASSVEAAPVNSPLH
V gene: TRBV12-3/TRBV12-4; CDR3 protein: ASSLVVTDTQY
V gene: TRBV18; CDR3 protein: ASSPWAKNTEVF
V gene: TRBV4-2; CDR3 protein: ASSQGGGTGDTDTQY
V gene: TRBV7-6; CDR3 protein: ASSLAFLAISQETQY
V gene: TRBV28; CDR3 protein: ASSLSRGGNEQF
V gene: TRBV12-3/TRBV12-4; CDR3 protein: ASRRAKNIQY
V gene: TRBV6-6; CDR3 protein: ASSKGTGVSEQY
V gene: TRBV29-1; CDR3 protein: SEGLAGVWNEQF
V gene: TRBV6-2/TRBV6-3; CDR3 protein: ASSTSGLAVTTYNEQF
V gene: TRBV6-6; CDR3 protein: ASRLGTVNTEAF
V gene: TRBV5-4; CDR3 protein: ASSLGRTSISEAF
V gene: TRBV7-2; CDR3 protein: ASSLRGLRTDTQY
V gene: TRBV29-1; CDR3 protein: SVEDQEYGFNEQF
V gene: TRBV2; CDR3 protein: ASSPAVEQF
V gene: TRBV7-2; CDR3 protein: ASSEGSPGQETQY
V gene: TRBV4-3; CDR3 protein: ASSQDSRGGVYNEQF
V gene: TRBV6-1; CDR3 protein: ASTAAGELF
V gene: TRBV30; CDR3 protein: AWSGGRGTDTQY
V gene: TRBV27; CDR3 protein: ASRDGQGGSPLH
V gene: TRBV28; CDR3 protein: ASRPWASNQPQH
V gene: TRBV20-1; CDR3 protein: SARDGSNTEAF
V gene: TRBV10-2; CDR3 protein: ASSESFWSGNNSPLH
V gene: TRBV4-1; CDR3 protein: ASSQIQGYEQY